A selection of T cell receptor beta chains follows, all from one sample in a study of T cell responses to AZD1222 COVID-19 vaccine. This table comes from immunoSEQ multiplex PCR, and its TCRdb copy is limited to in-frame clones, with some not included. The sample holds 150,000 to 200,000 clones, almost 90% seen once. Sample: peripheral blood, taken 28 days after the second AZD1222 dose. These receptors all come from an adult who received the AZD1222 COVID-19 vaccine. The CDR3 runs from the conserved cysteine through the conserved F or W. D genes are given only for firm matches. Not every row has a clone size; where given, it reads once, few, many or a size class.

cdr3_aa: CARHRGSDEQFF; cdr3_nt: TGTGCCAGACACAGGGGGTCGGATGAGCAGTTCTTC; v_call: TRBV21-1; d_call: .; j_call: TRBJ2-1; clone_size: .
cdr3_aa: CASSEGQYGGSPLHF; cdr3_nt: TGTGCCAGCAGCGAAGGCCAGTACGGCGGGTCACCCCTCCACTTT; v_call: TRBV3-1/TRBV3-2; d_call: .; j_call: TRBJ1-6; clone_size: .
cdr3_aa: CASSPTGGQLINTIYF; cdr3_nt: TGTGCCAGCAGTCCCACGGGGGGCCAGCTAATCAACACCATATATTTT; v_call: TRBV28; d_call: .; j_call: TRBJ1-3; clone_size: once
cdr3_aa: CASSESGQGRPQFF; cdr3_nt: TGCGCCAGCAGTGAGTCGGGACAGGGGCGTCCGCAGTTCTTC; v_call: TRBV10-1; d_call: TRBD1; j_call: TRBJ2-1; clone_size: .
cdr3_aa: CASSRLTGVTYEQYF; cdr3_nt: TGTGCCAGCAGCCGGTTAACAGGAGTCACCTACGAGCAGTACTTC; v_call: TRBV11-2; d_call: .; j_call: TRBJ2-7; clone_size: .
cdr3_aa: CASSIDRLSGGVYNEQFF; cdr3_nt: TGTGCCAGTAGTATAGATCGTCTGAGCGGGGGGGTTTACAATGAGCAGTTCTTC; v_call: TRBV19; d_call: TRBD2; j_call: TRBJ2-1; clone_size: .
cdr3_aa: CASSLLREQFF; cdr3_nt: TGTGCCAGCAGTTTACTTCGTGAGCAGTTCTTC; v_call: TRBV12-3/TRBV12-4; d_call: .; j_call: TRBJ2-1; clone_size: .
cdr3_aa: CAISGDIQNTEAFF; cdr3_nt: TGTGCCATCAGTGGGGACATCCAGAACACTGAAGCTTTCTTT; v_call: TRBV10-3; d_call: .; j_call: TRBJ1-1; clone_size: few
cdr3_aa: CAWSWDRDHEQYF; cdr3_nt: TGTGCCTGGAGTTGGGACAGGGACCACGAGCAGTACTTC; v_call: TRBV30; d_call: TRBD1; j_call: TRBJ2-7; clone_size: .
cdr3_aa: CASSLEGTEISYEQYF; cdr3_nt: TGTGCCAGCAGCTTAGAGGGGACAGAGATCTCCTACGAGCAGTACTTC; v_call: TRBV7-9; d_call: TRBD1; j_call: TRBJ2-7; clone_size: .
cdr3_aa: CASSLVNPIIEAFF; cdr3_nt: TGTGCCAGCAGCTTGGTGAACCCCATTATTGAAGCTTTCTTT; v_call: TRBV5-6; d_call: .; j_call: TRBJ1-1; clone_size: .
cdr3_aa: CATSRDHTGGTGYTF; cdr3_nt: TGTGCCACCAGCAGAGATCACACAGGGGGCACAGGCTACACCTTC; v_call: TRBV15; d_call: TRBD1; j_call: TRBJ1-2; clone_size: .
cdr3_aa: CASSQADRGNTIYF; cdr3_nt: TGTGCCAGCAGCCAAGCAGACAGGGGAAACACCATATATTTT; v_call: TRBV3-1/TRBV3-2; d_call: .; j_call: TRBJ1-3; clone_size: .
cdr3_aa: CASRQPGPEGRYGYTF; cdr3_nt: TGTGCCAGCAGACAACCGGGACCTGAGGGCCGCTATGGCTACACCTTC; v_call: TRBV7-9; d_call: .; j_call: TRBJ1-2; clone_size: .
cdr3_aa: CASSPIAGLQETQYF; cdr3_nt: TGTGCCAGCAGCCCCATAGCGGGGCTTCAAGAGACCCAGTACTTC; v_call: TRBV11-1; d_call: TRBD2; j_call: TRBJ2-5; clone_size: .
cdr3_aa: CASSPGLPYEQYF; cdr3_nt: TGTGCCAGCAGCCCGGGACTTCCCTACGAGCAGTACTTC; v_call: TRBV3-1/TRBV3-2; d_call: .; j_call: TRBJ2-7; clone_size: .
cdr3_aa: CASSLYGGNSNQPQHF; cdr3_nt: TGTGCCAGCAGCTTATACGGCGGAAATAGCAATCAGCCCCAGCATTTT; v_call: TRBV7-2; d_call: .; j_call: TRBJ1-5; clone_size: .
cdr3_aa: CASSQSTYEQYF; cdr3_nt: TGTGCCAGCAGCCAATCCACCTACGAGCAGTACTTC; v_call: TRBV3-1/TRBV3-2; d_call: .; j_call: TRBJ2-7; clone_size: .
cdr3_aa: CASSGSPGAAHNEQFF; cdr3_nt: TGTGCCAGCAGTGGGAGCCCCGGGGCAGCACACAATGAGCAGTTCTTC; v_call: TRBV6-1; d_call: .; j_call: TRBJ2-1; clone_size: .
cdr3_aa: CAWSPDTTNEKLFF; cdr3_nt: TGTGCCTGGAGTCCCGATACAACTAATGAAAAACTGTTTTTT; v_call: TRBV30; d_call: .; j_call: TRBJ1-4; clone_size: .
cdr3_aa: CASSSETGPYEQYF; cdr3_nt: TGCGCCAGCAGCTCCGAAACCGGCCCCTACGAGCAGTACTTC; v_call: TRBV4-1; d_call: .; j_call: TRBJ2-7; clone_size: .
cdr3_aa: CASSPGESCTF; cdr3_nt: TGTGCCAGCTCACCAGGGGAGAGTTGCACCTTC; v_call: TRBV18; d_call: .; j_call: TRBJ1-2; clone_size: once
cdr3_aa: CASRAASTDTQYF; cdr3_nt: TGCGCCAGCAGGGCGGCTAGCACAGATACGCAGTATTTT; v_call: TRBV10-1; d_call: .; j_call: TRBJ2-3; clone_size: few
cdr3_aa: CASSLARTGGQPQHF; cdr3_nt: TGTGCCAGCAGCTTGGCCCGTACAGGGGGTCAGCCCCAGCATTTT; v_call: TRBV5-8; d_call: TRBD1; j_call: TRBJ1-5; clone_size: .
cdr3_aa: CASSQDSREGPKNIQYF; cdr3_nt: TGTGCCAGCAGCCAAGATAGTCGCGAGGGACCCAAAAACATTCAGTACTTC; v_call: TRBV4-2; d_call: .; j_call: TRBJ2-4; clone_size: .
cdr3_aa: CASIGETQYF; cdr3_nt: TGTGCCAGCATCGGGGAGACCCAGTACTTC; v_call: TRBV7-9; d_call: .; j_call: TRBJ2-5; clone_size: once
cdr3_aa: CASSFGGGSSYEQYF; cdr3_nt: TGTGCCAGCAGTTTTGGGGGAGGTAGCTCCTACGAGCAGTACTTC; v_call: TRBV27; d_call: .; j_call: TRBJ2-7; clone_size: once
cdr3_aa: CATSDLWGRGPPYSNQPQHF; cdr3_nt: TGTGCCACCAGTGATTTATGGGGCAGGGGTCCTCCCTATAGCAATCAGCCCCAGCATTTT; v_call: TRBV24-1; d_call: .; j_call: TRBJ1-5; clone_size: .
cdr3_aa: CASSWGDQETQYF; cdr3_nt: TGCGCCAGCAGCTGGGGGGATCAAGAGACCCAGTACTTC; v_call: TRBV5-1; d_call: .; j_call: TRBJ2-5; clone_size: .
cdr3_aa: CASSGGTHSSGNTIYF; cdr3_nt: TGTGCCAGCAGCGGAGGGACCCACAGCTCTGGAAACACCATATATTTT; v_call: TRBV5-6; d_call: .; j_call: TRBJ1-3; clone_size: .
cdr3_aa: CSVDGQGPKETQYF; cdr3_nt: TGCAGCGTCGACGGACAGGGGCCGAAAGAGACCCAGTACTTC; v_call: TRBV29-1; d_call: TRBD1; j_call: TRBJ2-5; clone_size: .
cdr3_aa: CASSETGTTDTQYF; cdr3_nt: TGTGCCAGCAGTGAAACGGGGACCACAGATACGCAGTATTTT; v_call: TRBV2; d_call: .; j_call: TRBJ2-3; clone_size: .
cdr3_aa: CASSFAYEQYF; cdr3_nt: TGTGCCAGCAGTTTTGCGTACGAGCAGTACTTC; v_call: TRBV6-5; d_call: .; j_call: TRBJ2-7; clone_size: .
cdr3_aa: CASSLGTGGNTEAFF; cdr3_nt: TGCGCCAGCAGCTTGGGGACAGGGGGGAACACTGAAGCTTTCTTT; v_call: TRBV5-1; d_call: TRBD1; j_call: TRBJ1-1; clone_size: .
cdr3_aa: CASSPRDRGGYEQFF; cdr3_nt: TGCGCCAGCAGCCCCCGGGACAGAGGGGGCTATGAGCAGTTCTTC; v_call: TRBV5-1; d_call: TRBD1; j_call: TRBJ2-1; clone_size: .
cdr3_aa: CASSVGQGAMTEAFF; cdr3_nt: TGTGCCAGCAGCGTAGGCCAGGGGGCTATGACTGAAGCTTTCTTT; v_call: TRBV9; d_call: TRBD1; j_call: TRBJ1-1; clone_size: .
cdr3_aa: CATSDSGTRGDTQYF; cdr3_nt: TGTGCCACCAGTGACTCCGGGACTAGGGGAGATACGCAGTATTTT; v_call: TRBV24-1; d_call: TRBD2; j_call: TRBJ2-3; clone_size: .
cdr3_aa: CAGGQEWYEQYF; cdr3_nt: TGTGCCGGAGGACAGGAGTGGTACGAGCAGTACTTC; v_call: TRBV6-5; d_call: TRBD1; j_call: TRBJ2-7; clone_size: .
cdr3_aa: CASSLVGQMNTEAFF; cdr3_nt: TGCGCCAGCAGCTTGGTAGGACAGATGAACACTGAAGCTTTCTTT; v_call: TRBV5-1; d_call: .; j_call: TRBJ1-1; clone_size: .
cdr3_aa: CASSYPGWAGTPDRAQHF; cdr3_nt: TGTGCCAGCAGTTACCCGGGTTGGGCAGGGACCCCGGATCGTGCCCAGCATTTT; v_call: TRBV6-2/TRBV6-3; d_call: .; j_call: TRBJ1-5; clone_size: .
cdr3_aa: CASSFNRGQDNEQFF; cdr3_nt: TGCGCCAGCAGCTTCAACAGGGGGCAAGACAATGAGCAGTTCTTC; v_call: TRBV5-1; d_call: TRBD1; j_call: TRBJ2-1; clone_size: .
cdr3_aa: CASSVRQGDTEAFF; cdr3_nt: TGTGCCAGCAGCGTCCGACAGGGGGACACTGAAGCTTTCTTT; v_call: TRBV9; d_call: TRBD1; j_call: TRBJ1-1; clone_size: .
cdr3_aa: CASPNRGLGYGYTF; cdr3_nt: TGTGCCAGCCCAAACAGAGGTCTAGGGTATGGCTACACCTTC; v_call: TRBV21-1; d_call: .; j_call: TRBJ1-2; clone_size: .
cdr3_aa: CPGSPTGGSDSYEQYF; cdr3_nt: TGTCCTGGGAGCCCGACAGGGGGTTCAGACTCCTACGAGCAGTACTTC; v_call: TRBV22-1; d_call: .; j_call: TRBJ2-7; clone_size: .
cdr3_aa: CATSRPGLLRETQYF; cdr3_nt: TGTGCCACCAGCAGACCGGGACTCCTGAGGGAGACCCAGTACTTC; v_call: TRBV15; d_call: .; j_call: TRBJ2-5; clone_size: .
cdr3_aa: CASRETGTDEAFF; cdr3_nt: TGTGCCAGCAGAGAGACCGGGACCGATGAAGCTTTCTTT; v_call: TRBV6-5; d_call: .; j_call: TRBJ1-1; clone_size: .
cdr3_aa: CASEASGSETQYF; cdr3_nt: TGTGCCAGTGAGGCTAGCGGCTCGGAGACCCAGTACTTC; v_call: TRBV19; d_call: TRBD2; j_call: TRBJ2-5; clone_size: .
cdr3_aa: CASSSRTGADGYTF; cdr3_nt: TGTGCCAGCAGCTCCAGAACAGGGGCCGATGGCTACACCTTC; v_call: TRBV7-2; d_call: TRBD1; j_call: TRBJ1-2; clone_size: .
cdr3_aa: CASSFAGTVAYEQYF; cdr3_nt: TGTGCCAGCAGCTTTGCCGGGACGGTAGCCTACGAGCAGTACTTC; v_call: TRBV7-8; d_call: .; j_call: TRBJ2-7; clone_size: once
cdr3_aa: CASSPADRRTNTIYF; cdr3_nt: TGTGCCAGCAGCCCTGCGGACAGGAGGACAAACACCATATATTTT; v_call: TRBV7-8; d_call: TRBD1; j_call: TRBJ1-3; clone_size: .
cdr3_aa: CASSFPRPGSYTF; cdr3_nt: TGTGCCAGCAGTTTCCCAAGACCCGGGAGCTACACCTTC; v_call: TRBV28; d_call: .; j_call: TRBJ1-2; clone_size: .
cdr3_aa: CASSQGNSAGNTIYF; cdr3_nt: TGTGCCAGCAGCCAAGGAAACAGCGCCGGGAACACCATATATTTT; v_call: TRBV3-1/TRBV3-2; d_call: .; j_call: TRBJ1-3; clone_size: .
cdr3_aa: CASSRDRASTDTQYF; cdr3_nt: TGTGCCAGCAGCCGAGACAGGGCTAGCACAGATACGCAGTATTTT; v_call: TRBV11-2; d_call: TRBD1; j_call: TRBJ2-3; clone_size: .
cdr3_aa: CASSLAGGRTDTQYF; cdr3_nt: TGTGCCAGCAGTTTAGCGGGGGGCCGCACAGATACGCAGTATTTT; v_call: TRBV7-3; d_call: TRBD2; j_call: TRBJ2-3; clone_size: once
cdr3_aa: CASSPVPRGSWSPLHF; cdr3_nt: TGTGCCAGCTCACCCGTCCCGAGAGGGAGCTGGTCACCCCTCCACTTT; v_call: TRBV18; d_call: .; j_call: TRBJ1-6; clone_size: few